These 30 T cell receptor beta chains share one sample of origin, sequenced in a study of response to subunit inactivated influenza vaccine. In TCRdb, the RT-PCR reads were re-called with MiXCR into one record per CDR3 protein. The sample lists some 500,000 distinct CDR3 sequences, 10% to 15% seen once, with approximately 14% in the top ten. Sequences were derived from PBMCs from blood, sampled around seven weeks after vaccination. The receptors were gathered from a man aged 50 or older who received an inactivated influenza vaccine.

This clonotype has more than one count but fewer than ten. The chain combines TRBV25-1 with TRBJ2-3, with 8 bases aligning to TRBD1. Losses at the gene ends were 3 bases for V and 6 bases for J; bases not matched to a gene: 8. The V gene's germline CDR1 is MGHDK and CDR2 SYGVNS. The CDR3 contains 15 residues. CDR3 loop: CASSDAGGAGDTQYF. CDR3 DNA sequence: TGTGCCAGCAGTGACGCAGGGGGCGCAGGGGATACGCAGTATTTT.

The chain uses TRBV9 and TRBJ1-5; 9 bases line up with TRBD1. V dropped 3 bases and J dropped 5; count of bases not matched to a gene: 3. The CDR3 consists of 14 residues. From germline, CDR1 is SGDLS and CDR2 YYNGEE. Here the CDR3 reads CASSAGTGHQPQHF. DNA for the CDR3: TGTGCCAGCAGCGCTGGGACAGGGCATCAGCCCCAGCATTTT.

This clonotype was recorded many times. This chain links TRBV7-8 with TRBJ2-3; D unresolved. The CDR3 runs 15 residues. Germline-derived CDR1 and CDR2 are SGHVS and FQNEAQ. The germline V and J ends were trimmed by 3 bases and 0 bases, with 10 bases remaining between them. CDR3 coding DNA: TGTGCCAGCAGCTTCGAACCGAGCAGCACAGATACGCAGTATTTT. Its translation is CASSFEPSSTDTQYF.

The V and J genes are TRBV4-3 and TRBJ2-1, with D possibly TRBD1 on 5 matching bases. V lost 7 bases and J lost 8, with 30 bases in between. The germline gives CDR1 LGHNA, CDR2 YSLEER. The CDR3 spans 18 residues. The CDR3 region has the DNA TGCGCCAGCAAAAAACACCACCCCCCCAGGGAACCTTGGGATGAGCAGTTCTTC. Translating it yields CASKKHHPPREPWDEQFF.

V and J are TRBV9 and TRBJ2-1; 11 bases are shared with TRBD2. The V gene end was trimmed by 0 bases and the J gene end by 9 bases; junction bases not matched to a gene: 5. This CDR3 is 15 amino acids long. Germline CDR1 and CDR2: SGDLS and YYNGEE. For the CDR3, the DNA is TGTGCCAGCAGCGTAGCTCTAGCGGGAGGAGGTGAGCAGTTCTTC. This gives the protein CASSVALAGGGEQFF.

This clonotype was counted only a few times. The chain recombines TRBV24-1 with TRBJ2-3; 7 nucleotides line up with TRBD2. The junction had 0 bases not matched to a gene; V was cut back by 7 bases and J by 0 bases. The length of the CDR3 is 13 residues. CDR1 KGHDR and CDR2 SFDVKD come from the germline V gene. The CDR3 region has the DNA TGTGCCACCAGAGCGGGAAGCACAGATACGCAGTATTTT. Amino acids: CATRAGSTDTQYF.

The V and J genes are TRBV14 and TRBJ2-7, with 8 bases aligning to TRBD2. Germline V gene data show CDR1 as SGHDN and CDR2 as FVKESK. The CDR3 spans 15 residues. V shed 2 bases and J 3 bases; nucleotides not matched to a gene: 6. The DNA for the CDR3 is TGTGCCAGCAGCCAAAAGCCCGGGACTAGCTACGAGCAGTACTTC. Protein sequence: CASSQKPGTSYEQYF.

The rearrangement uses TRBV11-1 and TRBJ1-1, with D uncertain. The CDR3 spans 13 residues. Germline V CDR1 and CDR2: SGHAT, FQDESV (reference sequence). With 0 bases removed from V and 10 bases from J, the gap between germline ends came to 12 bases. CDR3 nucleotide sequence: TGTGCCAGCAGCTTAGCGGCCGGGTTTGGAGCTTTCTTT. Protein: CASSLAAGFGAFF.

This clonotype showed up just a few times. V usage is TRBV4-2 and J usage is TRBJ1-2; D call uncertain. This CDR3 region has 12 residues. The V and J ends lost 1 base and 8 bases respectively, with 8 bases between them. CDR1 and CDR2 (germline): LGHNA, YNFKEQ. CDR3 residues: CASSQAYAGYTF. The CDR3 DNA reads TGTGCCAGCAGCCAAGCTTACGCCGGCTACACCTTC.

This sequence joins TRBV27 and TRBJ2-7, with TRBD1 matching over 7 bases. The trim removed 5 bases at V and 2 bases at J, leaving 6 bases unmatched. This CDR3 contains 14 residues. Germline V gene lookup returns CDR1 MNHEY and CDR2 SMNVEV (reference sequence). The CDR3 here is CASSEQGPAYEQYF. Written as DNA, the CDR3 is TGTGCCAGCAGTGAACAGGGGCCAGCCTACGAGCAGTACTTC.

The gene calls are TRBV12-3 or TRBV12-4 and TRBJ2-1; D unclear. CDR3 length equals 16 residues. The ends were cut back, 5 bases at V and 5 bases at J, with 19 bases in the middle. The chain's CDR3 is CASSASRPRTHNEQFF. In DNA form, the CDR3 reads TGTGCCAGCAGTGCCTCCCGCCCGAGGACGCACAATGAGCAGTTCTTC.

This chain uses TRBV3-1 with TRBJ1-2, with D perhaps matching TRBD1 (6 bases). The ends were cut back, 1 base at V and 1 base at J, with 13 bases in the middle. The germline gives CDR1 LGHDT, CDR2 YNNKEL (reference sequence). The CDR3 length is 16 residues. As DNA, the CDR3 is TGTGCCAGCAGCCAAGCCGGGGGGGCAGATAACTATGGCTACACCTTC. It translates to CASSQAGGADNYGYTF.

This clonotype was counted ten times or more. The chain has TRBV29-1 and TRBJ1-1; D call uncertain. The CDR3 runs 14 residues. Germline V gene sequence: CDR1 SQVTM, CDR2 ANQGSEA. V was cut by 7 bases and J by 3 bases, with 18 bases left in between. CDR3 DNA sequence: TGCAGCGACGAAGGGCAGGCCTTTTACACTGAAGCTTTCTTT. Encoded protein: CSDEGQAFYTEAFF.

In its sample, this clonotype was seen many times. V is TRBV15 and J is TRBJ2-6, with D possibly matching TRBD2 (5 bases). CDR1 and CDR2 from the germline V gene are LNHNV and YYDKDF (reference sequence). CDR3 length: 19 amino acids. V dropped 5 bases and J dropped 1 base, with 21 bases sitting between them. Here the CDR3 DNA reads TGTGCCACCAGCGGACCATCCCCAACGGGATTTTCTGGGGCCAACGTCCTGACTTTC. Protein: CATSGPSPTGFSGANVLTF.

This clonotype was seen repeatedly, ten times or more. This rearrangement joins TRBV4-3 to TRBJ1-1; no clear D. Germline V CDR1 and CDR2: LGHNA, YSLEER. The length of the CDR3 is 13 residues. V was clipped by 0 bases and J by 1 base, with 3 bases between them. CDR3 nucleotide sequence: TGCGCCAGCAGCCAAGAGAGGAACACTGAAGCTTTCTTT. Translated: CASSQERNTEAFF.

This sequence joins TRBV15 and TRBJ1-6; 9 bases are a match to TRBD1. The J segment lost 9 bases and the V segment lost 0 bases, leaving 3 bases of the junction unmatched. CDR3 length equals 15 residues. CDR1 is LNHNV, CDR2 YYDKDF, per germline (reference sequence). CDR3 nucleotide sequence: TGTGCCACCAGCAGAGATTGGACAGGGGCTTCACCCCTCCACTTT. This sequence encodes CATSRDWTGASPLHF.

This clonotype was counted between two and nine times. V and J are TRBV4-3 and TRBJ2-3, with D unclear. The CDR3 runs to 15 residues. Trimming removed 0 bases from V and 0 bases from J, with 7 bases in between. Germline V gene sequence: CDR1 LGHNA, CDR2 YSLEER. The CDR3 DNA follows: TGCGCCAGCAGCCAAGACAGGTTTAGCACAGATACGCAGTATTTT. Amino acid sequence: CASSQDRFSTDTQYF.

The chain is built from TRBV5-4 and TRBJ2-3; TRBD2 agrees at 12 bases. The V segment lost 2 bases and the J segment 4 bases; nucleotides outside the gene matches: 8. The germline CDR1 and CDR2 sequences are SGHNT and YYREEE (reference sequence). CDR3 length: 17 residues. CDR3 amino acids: CASSLTITSGRPDTQYF. CDR3 in DNA: TGTGCCAGCAGCTTAACTATTACTAGCGGGAGGCCAGATACGCAGTATTTT.

This clonotype was counted a few times. This chain connects TRBV6-2 or TRBV6-3 to TRBJ2-1, with D maybe TRBD2 (6 bases). From germline, CDR1 is MNHEY and CDR2 SVGEGT. V lost 5 bases and J 2 bases, leaving 16 bases between the germline ends. The CDR3 runs 16 residues. The CDR3 spells CASSPLDGGAYNEQFF. CDR3 DNA sequence: TGTGCCAGCAGTCCCCTCGACGGAGGGGCCTACAATGAGCAGTTCTTC.

This clonotype turned up a few times. This sequence joins TRBV7-6 and TRBJ2-7; 7 bases are a match to TRBD1. CDR1 and CDR2 (germline): SGHVS, FNYEAQ. With 6 bases clipped from V and 7 bases from J, the junction kept 6 bases outside the gene matches. The CDR3 sequence is 12 residues long. The CDR3 sequence is CASRHTGEEQYF. CDR3 coding DNA: TGTGCCAGCAGGCATACAGGGGAAGAGCAGTACTTC.

The chain carries TRBV29-1 and TRBJ2-1; D gene ambiguous. The CDR3 sequence is 14 residues long. Deletions cut 6 bases from V and 7 bases from J, with 19 bases between. CDR1 and CDR2 (germline): SQVTM, ANQGSEA. The CDR3 here is CSVPDSVVLNEQFF. The DNA of the CDR3 is TGCAGCGTCCCCGATTCGGTCGTCCTGAATGAGCAGTTCTTC.

This clonotype turned up a few times. The chain couples TRBV29-1 to TRBJ2-5; D ambiguous. The CDR3 extends over 11 amino acids. CDR1 is SQVTM, CDR2 ANQGSEA, per germline. V was pared by 8 bases and J by 5 bases, with 12 bases between. As DNA, the CDR3 is TGCAGCTCCCGATATGGGGAGACCCAGTACTTC. It yields the protein CSSRYGETQYF.

This clonotype was detected ten times or more. The V and J genes are TRBV12-3 or TRBV12-4 and TRBJ2-5, with D possibly TRBD2 on 6 matching bases. Trimming pared 1 base from V and 5 bases from J, leaving 11 bases between. The length of the CDR3 is 14 residues. CDR3 residues: CASSLGWEAETQYF. CDR3 bases: TGTGCCAGCAGTTTAGGTTGGGAGGCGGAGACCCAGTACTTC.

In its sample, this clonotype was seen many times. The junction departs from the called germline gene at one end, perhaps through a read error. The genes are TRBV7-2 and TRBJ2-7; TRBD2 matches at 11 bases. There are 14 residues in the CDR3. Germline V CDR1 and CDR2: SGHTA, FQGNSA. The CDR3 loop is CASSVAGGLYEQYF. CDR3 nucleotide sequence: TGTGCCAGCAGCGTAGCGGGAGGGCTCTACGAGCAGTACTTC.

At least ten counts were recorded for this clonotype. V gene TRBV10-3 combines with J gene TRBJ1-6; D possibly corresponds to TRBD1 (6 bases). The CDR3 covers 12 residues. Trimming shortened V by 7 bases and J by 10 bases, and 11 bases separated the two germline ends. Germline CDR1 reads ENHRY; CDR2 reads SYGVKD. The CDR3 here is CAIKGGLSPLHF. In DNA, the CDR3 is TGTGCCATCAAGGGGGGTCTATCACCCCTCCACTTT.

This chain links TRBV7-2 with TRBJ2-3, with D hard to call. The germline V gene encodes CDR1 SGHTA and CDR2 FQGNSA. The CDR3 sequence is 14 residues long. Trimming pared 2 bases from V and 2 bases from J, leaving 8 bases between. The CDR3 coding sequence is TGTGCCAGCAGCTTAATGGGTTTCACAGATACGCAGTATTTT. This translates into CASSLMGFTDTQYF. The variable domain in full, with the rest retrieved from reference TRBV7-2 and TRBJ2-3, is GAGVSQSPSNKVTEKGKDVELRCDPISGHTALYWYRQSLGQGLEFLIYFQGNSAPDKSGLPSDRFSAERTGGSVSTLTIQRTQQEDSAVYLCASSLMGFTDTQYFGPGTRLTVL.

This clonotype was seen more than once but under ten times. The chain joins TRBV12-3 or TRBV12-4 to TRBJ1-1, with unresolved D. This CDR3 region has 13 residues. V lost 1 base and J 14 bases, leaving 17 bases between the germline ends. CDR3 DNA: TGTGCCAGCAGTTTAGGCCCAGGACGCAAGTACTTCTTT. Translation: CASSLGPGRKYFF.

This clonotype was picked up a small number of times. The chain links TRBV6-1 to TRBJ2-1, with 8 bases aligning to TRBD2. The CDR3 runs to 16 residues. Trimming took 6 bases from V and 2 from J; bases not matched to a gene: 9. CDR1 MNHNS and CDR2 SASEGT come from the germline V gene. This CDR3 is CASSHRGLGTYNEQFF. In DNA, the CDR3 is TGTGCCAGCAGCCACCGGGGACTAGGGACCTACAATGAGCAGTTCTTC.

Only a few counts were recorded for this clonotype. The rearrangement joins TRBV7-2 to TRBJ2-2; tentatively, D is TRBD1 or TRBD2 (5 bases each). V was trimmed by 3 bases and J by 6 bases, leaving 14 bases between them. Germline V gene lookup returns CDR1 SGHTA and CDR2 FQGNSA. The CDR3 extends over 15 amino acids. DNA for the CDR3: TGTGCCAGCAGCTTCGGGGCAACGTACCCCGGGGAGCTGTTTTTT. Its translation: CASSFGATYPGELFF.

The genes are TRBV20-1 and TRBJ2-1, with 7 bases matching TRBD2. CDR3 length: 14 amino acids. Germline lookup yields CDR1 DFQATT and CDR2 SNEGSKA (reference sequence). V was pared by 1 base and J by 3 bases, with 3 bases of the junction left unmatched. For the CDR3, the DNA is TGCAGTGCTAGAGGCGGGAGCCACTACAATGAGCAGTTCTTC. Translation: CSARGGSHYNEQFF.